The clone carrying this T cell receptor beta chain was seen once. The antigen remains unidentified. The entry originates in a study of T cell responses to AZD1222 COVID-19 vaccine. Study-level findings and limits: At baseline, just six AZD1222 recipients tested seropositive. Across spike, vaccine-associated CD4 TCRs were found, dominant at 160-218 and 743-854.

The table came from immunoSEQ multiplex PCR; TCRdb's copy has only in-frame clones and leaves some out. The sample holds about 110,000 clones, roughly 84% seen once. Germline V lookup: CDR1 SGHNT, CDR2 YYREEE (reference sequence). The CDR3 is 15 residues long. V shed 4 bases and J 4 bases; nucleotides not matched to a gene: 8. Material: peripheral blood, obtained on day 0 of AZD1222 vaccination. The receptor's source is an adult in good health. The rearrangement links TRBV5-4 to TRBJ2-3; 8 bases agree with TRBD2. CDR3 in DNA: TGTGCCAGCAGCCCTCCCGGGACTAGGGCAGATACGCAGTATTTT. Translation: CASSPPGTRADTQYF.